Listed here are 20 T cell receptor beta chains from one sample, sequenced in a study of CD4 T cells in relation to SARS-CoV-2 and coronaviruses. CD4+ T cells from unexposed donors were obtained before the COVID-19 pandemic (2011-2018). Isolation of CD4+ T cells took place after around 11 days in culture. Clones were read by immunoSEQ multiplex PCR, and TCRdb kept only the in-frame ones, dropping some. The table includes more than 15,000 clones, 78% detected once. Their antigens remain unidentified. The sequenced sample was CD4+ T cells from PBMCs, cultured in vitro. These receptors were obtained from a human donor in good health.

This rearrangement joins TRBV6-5 to TRBJ1-2; possible D gene TRBD1, 6 bases. With 0 bases removed from V and 4 bases from J, the gap between germline ends came to 12 bases. The CDR3 contains 15 residues. Germline V lookup: CDR1 MNHEY, CDR2 SVGAGI. The CDR3 DNA is TGTGCCAGCAGTTACTCCCGGGGGCGCGGCTATGGCTACACCTTC. Translation gives CASSYSRGRGYGYTF.

This sequence joins TRBV7-8 and TRBJ2-5, with 10 bases fitting TRBD2. CDR3 length: 19 residues. V dropped 5 bases and J dropped 0; count of bases not matched to a gene: 15. Germline assignment: CDR1 SGHVS and CDR2 FQNEAQ. Here the CDR3 DNA reads TGTGCCAGCAGCCAAAGGGCCCCGACTAGCGGGCAGTACCAAGAGACCCAGTACTTC. This gives the protein CASSQRAPTSGQYQETQYF.

This clone was seen just once. The chain uses TRBV10-3 and TRBJ1-2; perhaps TRBD1 as D (6 bases). This CDR3 has 14 amino acids. Per germline, CDR1 ENHRY and CDR2 SYGVKD. Trimming left V 4 bases short and J 1 base short, with 10 bases between. The CDR3 nucleotides are TGTGCCATCAGTGCGGACAGAATTAACTATGGCTACACCTTC. Translated: CAISADRINYGYTF.

The chain employs TRBV2 and TRBJ2-5; D unclear. Germline CDR1 and CDR2: SNHLY and FYNNEI. There are 15 residues in the CDR3. V was clipped by 7 bases and J by 7 bases, with 22 bases between them. CDR3 DNA: TGTGCCAGCACCGGGCAGCCGGTGGTCTCAGTGACCCAGTACTTC. As protein: CASTGQPVVSVTQYF.

V usage is TRBV3-1 (or the pseudogene TRBV3-2) and J usage is TRBJ1-6; tentatively, D is TRBD1 (5 bases). Germline V gene sequence: CDR1 LGHDT, CDR2 YNNKEL (reference sequence). Trimming pared 1 base from V and 6 bases from J, leaving 7 bases between. CDR3 length: 14 residues. As DNA, the CDR3 is TGTGCCAGCAGCCAAGGACAGCTTAATTCACCCCTCCACTTT. This codes for CASSQGQLNSPLHF.

This chain joins TRBV27 and TRBJ2-2; 8 nucleotides agree with TRBD2. Germline V gene sequence: CDR1 MNHEY, CDR2 SMNVEV (reference sequence). The CDR3 spans 18 residues. The J segment lost 7 bases and the V segment lost 2 bases, leaving 15 bases of the junction unmatched. As DNA, the CDR3 is TGTGCCAGCAGTTTAACGCCCTATACGGGGGGGAATCACGGGGAGCTGTTTTTT. As protein: CASSLTPYTGGNHGELFF.

The chain carries TRBV15 and TRBJ2-2; 12 bases are shared with TRBD2. The CDR3 contains 19 residues. The V segment lost 4 bases and the J segment 1 base; nucleotides outside the gene matches: 10. Germline values: CDR1 LNHNV, CDR2 YYDKDF (reference sequence). Here the CDR3 DNA reads TGTGCCACCAGCATCGGGACTAGCGGGCTGATACTGAACACCGGGGAGCTGTTTTTT. Encoded protein: CATSIGTSGLILNTGELFF. The full variable domain, with the rest looked up from reference TRBV15 and TRBJ2-2, is DAMVIQNPRYQVTQFGKPVTLSCSQTLNHNVMYWYQQKSSQAPKLLFHYYDKDFNNEADTPDNFQSRRPNTSFCFLDIRSPGLGDTAMYLCATSIGTSGLILNTGELFFGEGSRLTVL.

The V and J genes are TRBV5-1 and TRBJ2-1; D unresolved. CDR3 length: 15 amino acids. V shed 4 bases and J shed 5 bases, with 16 bases lying between them. Per the germline V gene, CDR1 is SGHRS and CDR2 is YFSETQ. The CDR3: CASSGPGQPHNEQFF. The CDR3 DNA is TGCGCCAGCAGCGGACCCGGGCAACCCCACAATGAGCAGTTCTTC.

This chain joins TRBV28 and TRBJ2-2; a possible D gene is TRBD2 (6 bases). Germline CDR1 MDHEN, CDR2 SYDVKM. The CDR3 has 15 residues. V lost 3 bases, J lost 2 bases, and 10 bases lay in between. The DNA of the CDR3 is TGTGCCAGCAGTTTGGGGAGGAGTAACACCGGGGAGCTGTTTTTT. This gives the protein CASSLGRSNTGELFF.

The chain uses TRBV20-1 and TRBJ2-1; D is undetermined. The CDR3 length is 14 residues. Trimming removed 6 bases from V and 3 bases from J, with 15 bases in between. Germline loops: CDR1 DFQATT, CDR2 SNEGSKA (reference sequence). In DNA, the CDR3 is TGCAGTGCCAGTACTACATACGACTACAATGAGCAGTTCTTC. As protein: CSASTTYDYNEQFF.

This chain joins TRBV28 and TRBJ2-5; 7 positions match TRBD1. Germline assignment: CDR1 MDHEN and CDR2 SYDVKM. The CDR3 runs to 14 residues. J lost 5 bases, V lost 5 bases, and 8 bases had no gene match. The CDR3 is CASSVRGRRETQYF. In DNA form, the CDR3 reads TGTGCCAGCAGTGTTAGGGGGCGAAGGGAGACCCAGTACTTC. Together with reference TRBV28 and TRBJ2-5, the CDR3 gives the full variable domain: DVKVTQSSRYLVKRTGEKVFLECVQDMDHENMFWYRQDPGLGLRLIYFSYDVKMKEKGDIPEGYSVSREKKERFSLILESASTNQTSMYLCASSVRGRRETQYFGPGTRLLVL.

This rearrangement joins TRBV13 to TRBJ2-1, with D possibly being TRBD2 (5 bases). CDR3 length equals 18 residues. Between the trimmed V and J ends, which lost 0 bases and 6 bases, there was a span of 21 bases. The germline V gene encodes CDR1 PRHDT and CDR2 FYEKMQ (reference sequence). The CDR3 DNA is TGTGCCAGCAGCTTAGGAGGATTAGGCCTAGCTACAAGCAATGAGCAGTTCTTC. Its protein is CASSLGGLGLATSNEQFF.

The chain uses TRBV24-1 and TRBJ2-5; TRBD1 aligns across 9 bases. The length of the CDR3 is 13 residues. Germline V CDR1 and CDR2: KGHDR, SFDVKD. The V and J ends lost 10 bases and 2 bases, in that order; junction bases with no gene match: 4. Written as DNA, the CDR3 is TGTGCCACTAGGGACAGGGAACAAGAGACCCAGTACTTC. Its translation is CATRDREQETQYF.

V is TRBV10-1 and J is TRBJ2-3; no clear D gene. V was shortened by 3 bases and J by 0 bases, with 7 bases between the two germline ends. Germline assignment: CDR1 WNHNN and CDR2 SYGVQD (reference sequence). This CDR3 region has 14 residues. Here the CDR3 reads CASSDDTSTDTQYF. CDR3 sequence (DNA): TGCGCCAGCAGTGATGACACTAGCACAGATACGCAGTATTTT.

This clone was seen only once. The rearrangement joins TRBV6-5 to TRBJ1-4, with 7 bases fitting TRBD1. V dropped 0 bases and J dropped 8; count of bases not matched to a gene: 6. The CDR3 runs 15 residues. The germline CDR1 and CDR2 sequences are MNHEY and SVGAGI. In DNA, the CDR3 is TGTGCCAGCAGTTACTCGAAGGGGGCGGGAGAAAAACTGTTTTTT. This translates into CASSYSKGAGEKLFF.

In its sample, this clone was seen a few times. The chain uses TRBV19 and TRBJ1-2; possible D gene TRBD1, 6 bases. The germline CDR1 and CDR2 sequences are LNHDA and SQIVND (reference sequence). V lost 6 bases to trimming and J lost 3 bases, with 8 bases between them. The length of the CDR3 is 12 residues. The CDR3 reads CASSRQDYGYTF. Here the CDR3 DNA reads TGTGCCAGTAGCAGACAGGACTATGGCTACACCTTC.

A single count supports this clone. The chain uses TRBV3-1 (or the pseudogene TRBV3-2) and TRBJ2-7; D remains ambiguous. The V end was cut by 4 bases, the J end by 5 bases, with 6 bases between. CDR1 LGHDT and CDR2 YNNKEL come from the germline V gene (reference sequence). The CDR3 contains 11 residues. DNA for the CDR3: TGTGCCAGCAGCCTCCACCACGAGCAGTACTTC. This codes for CASSLHHEQYF.

The chain employs TRBV6-5 and TRBJ2-5; 8 bases agree with TRBD1. Per germline, CDR1 MNHEY and CDR2 SVGAGI. The CDR3 is made up of 15 amino acids. The V and J ends lost 0 bases and 4 bases, in that order; junction bases with no gene match: 4. The CDR3: CASSYSTGAPETQYF. CDR3 nucleotides: TGTGCCAGCAGTTACTCGACAGGGGCCCCAGAGACCCAGTACTTC.

The V and J genes are TRBV9 and TRBJ1-4, with D unclear. V was trimmed by 0 bases and J by 0 bases, leaving 3 bases between them. The CDR3 contains 14 residues. Germline V gene data show CDR1 as SGDLS and CDR2 as YYNGEE. Written as DNA, the CDR3 is TGTGCCAGCAGCGTAGCGACAACTAATGAAAAACTGTTTTTT. The encoded protein is CASSVATTNEKLFF.

The chain carries TRBV19 and TRBJ2-4, with D possibly being TRBD1 (5 bases). Trimming took 3 bases from V and 5 from J, leaving 11 bases between them. Germline CDR1 is LNHDA and CDR2 is SQIVND (reference sequence). This CDR3 comprises 14 residues. The CDR3 coding sequence is TGTGCCAGTAGTATCCAGGGTTGGGAAAACATTCAGTACTTC. It encodes CASSIQGWENIQYF.